This TCR beta chain was found in a study of blood T cell repertoires in COVID-19. CDR3 length: 15 residues. CDR1 and CDR2 (germline): MNHEY, SMNVEV (reference sequence). Trimming left V 3 bases short and J 1 base short, with 13 bases between. Produced via immunoSEQ multiplex PCR; TCRdb's table is partial and in-frame only. The data show about 250,000 clones, around 82% seen once. This receptor was identified in a man older than 75 with acute or convalescent COVID-19. The chain combines TRBV27 with TRBJ2-7; possibly TRBD1 for D (7 bases). Source material: peripheral blood. The CDR3, as DNA: TGTGCCAGCAGTTTTCAGGGGGGTCTTTCCTACGAGCAGTACTTC. As protein: CASSFQGGLSYEQYF.